The next 26 T cell receptor beta chains were all read from a single sample in a study of T cells in Graves' hyperthyroidism and ophthalmopathy. Amplification yielded TCR beta CDR3 regions, with RNA transcripts as the source. A set of HTBI primers served as the primers for a first-round RT-PCR of the TCR CDR3. TCRdb passed the multiplex PCR reads through MiXCR, listing each CDR3 protein once. This sample has 600,000 to 700,000 distinct CDR3 sequences; roughly 15% occur once, and the top ten carry 4% to 5.5%. The sequenced sample was blood. These receptors were taken from a woman aged 40 to 55 with Graves' ophthalmopathy.

Only a few counts were recorded for this clonotype. This may be a read error, as it is one base from a much larger clone. The V and J genes are TRBV4-2 and TRBJ2-7; 7 bases align to TRBD2. CDR1 and CDR2 from the germline V gene are LGHNA and YNFKEQ. The CDR3 runs to 15 residues. The CDR3 protein is CASSQAQGGTYGQYF. For the CDR3, the DNA is TGTGCCAGCAGCCAAGCCCAGGGAGGGACTTACGGGCAGTACTTC.

This clonotype was counted at least ten times. The rearrangement uses TRBV7-2 and TRBJ1-2, with D unclear. Germline V gene data show CDR1 as SGHTA and CDR2 as FQGNSA. The ends were cut back, 5 bases at V and 0 bases at J, with 10 bases in the middle. The CDR3 extends over 14 amino acids. CDR3 sequence reads: CASSPLSTNYGYTF. The CDR3 nucleotides are TGTGCCAGCAGCCCACTCTCCACTAACTATGGCTACACCTTC.

The chain links TRBV28 to TRBJ1-2; D remains unclear. CDR1 is MDHEN, CDR2 SYDVKM, per germline. V lost 2 bases, J lost 7 bases, and 14 bases lay in between. There are 14 residues in the CDR3. The DNA for the CDR3 is TGTGCCAGCAGTTTAAGTGGTGTTTTCCTTGGCTACACCTTC. Its translation: CASSLSGVFLGYTF.

This clonotype showed up just a few times. The chain joins TRBV24-1 to TRBJ2-5; unclear D gene. With 4 bases removed from V and 6 bases from J, the gap between germline ends came to 8 bases. The CDR3 runs to 12 residues. Germline V gene sequence: CDR1 KGHDR, CDR2 SFDVKD. The CDR3 reads CATSDIGKTQYF. The CDR3 bases are TGTGCCACCAGTGACATTGGGAAGACCCAGTACTTC.

This clonotype has at least ten counts. V is TRBV30 and J is TRBJ1-5; a possible D gene is TRBD1 (6 bases). The V gene's germline CDR1 is GTSNPN and CDR2 SVGIG (reference sequence). This CDR3 is built from 15 residues. The V and J ends lost 0 bases and 6 bases respectively, with 15 bases between them. For the CDR3, the DNA is TGTGCCTGGAGTGTTGGGGACATCCGGACTCAGCCCCAGCATTTT. Translated, it gives CAWSVGDIRTQPQHF. The full variable domain, rest sourced from reference TRBV30 and TRBJ1-5, is SQTIHQWPATLVQPVGSPLSLECTVEGTSNPNLYWYRQAAGRGLQLLFYSVGIGQISSEVPQNLSASRPQDRQFILSSKKLLLSDSGFYLCAWSVGDIRTQPQHFGDGTRLSIL.

This clonotype was found many times. The genes are TRBV4-3 and TRBJ2-1, with D uncertain. The CDR3 is 15 amino acids. Germline V gives CDR1 LGHNA, CDR2 YSLEER. V dropped 0 bases and J dropped 6 bases, with 12 bases sitting between them. The CDR3: CASSQDSRAANEQFF. The CDR3 nucleotides read TGCGCCAGCAGCCAAGATTCTAGAGCCGCCAATGAGCAGTTCTTC.

In its sample, this clonotype was seen many times. This chain connects TRBV10-3 to TRBJ2-7; D is unresolved. Trimming shortened V by 2 bases and J by 0 bases, and 11 bases separated the two germline ends. Germline lookup yields CDR1 ENHRY and CDR2 SYGVKD. This CDR3 is 15 amino acids long. The CDR3 loop is CAISEELSFSYEQYF. CDR3 nucleotides: TGTGCCATCAGTGAGGAACTGAGTTTCTCCTACGAGCAGTACTTC.

This clonotype was counted at least ten times. The chain recombines TRBV12-3 or TRBV12-4 with TRBJ2-7; 8 bases fit TRBD1. The V and J ends lost 5 bases and 2 bases, in that order; junction bases with no gene match: 11. The CDR3 runs to 16 residues. This CDR3 reads CASSRGPGQAPYEQYF. Written as DNA, the CDR3 is TGTGCCAGCAGTCGGGGACCGGGACAGGCTCCCTACGAGCAGTACTTC.

Many counts were recorded for this clonotype. This rearrangement joins TRBV19 to TRBJ2-5; possibly TRBD1 for D (6 bases). The CDR3 totals 15 residues. V was pared by 3 bases and J by 2 bases, with 13 bases between. Germline CDR1 is LNHDA and CDR2 is SQIVND (reference sequence). Here the CDR3 reads CASSIQGRGQETQYF. The CDR3 DNA follows: TGTGCCAGTAGTATTCAGGGGAGAGGGCAAGAGACCCAGTACTTC. Together with reference TRBV19 and TRBJ2-5, the CDR3 gives the full variable domain: DGGITQSPKYLFRKEGQNVTLSCEQNLNHDAMYWYRQDPGQGLRLIYYSQIVNDFQKGDIAEGYSVSREKKESFPLTVTSAQKNPTAFYLCASSIQGRGQETQYFGPGTRLLVL.

The chain combines TRBV19 with TRBJ2-7; D is ambiguous. This CDR3 has 13 residues. Trimming stripped 3 bases from V and 7 bases from J, with 13 bases between. Germline CDR1 and CDR2: LNHDA and SQIVND (reference sequence). This CDR3 is CASSITMAAEQYF. The CDR3 bases are TGTGCCAGTAGTATTACGATGGCGGCAGAGCAGTACTTC.

The chain is built from TRBV30 and TRBJ2-2, with D possibly matching TRBD2 (6 bases). V lost 3 bases to trimming and J lost 9 bases, with 11 bases between them. The CDR3 has 12 amino acids. Germline V CDR1 and CDR2: GTSNPN, SVGIG (reference sequence). The CDR3: CAWSRGSRELFF. The CDR3 coding sequence is TGTGCCTGGAGCCGGGGGAGCCGGGAGCTGTTTTTT.

This clonotype was found many times. The chain links TRBV12-3 or TRBV12-4 to TRBJ2-5, with D perhaps matching TRBD1 (5 bases). The V end was cut by 3 bases, the J end by 2 bases, with 10 bases between. The CDR3 is 14 residues long. CDR3 protein: CASSFYGAQETQYF. The CDR3 coding sequence is TGTGCCAGCAGTTTCTATGGGGCTCAAGAGACCCAGTACTTC.

This clonotype was observed at least ten times. The chain couples TRBV6-5 to TRBJ2-7; the match to TRBD2 covers 11 bases. CDR1 and CDR2 from the germline V gene are MNHEY and SVGAGI. The CDR3 spans 16 residues. V lost 4 bases, J lost 1 base, and 6 bases stayed unmatched. In nucleotides, the CDR3 is TGTGCCAGCAGTTTCCCCACTAGCGGGAGATCCTACGAGCAGTACTTC. Encoded protein: CASSFPTSGRSYEQYF.

This clonotype was counted ten times or more. This chain links TRBV7-2 with TRBJ1-5, with TRBD1 as a possible D gene (6 bases). V lost 4 bases to trimming and J lost 5 bases, with 9 bases between them. The CDR3 is 13 amino acids. Germline V gene data show CDR1 as SGHTA and CDR2 as FQGNSA. The CDR3 DNA reads TGTGCCAGCAGCTCCTGGACAGATCAGCCCCAGCATTTT. This encodes CASSSWTDQPQHF.

This clonotype was counted many times. The CDR3 is CAGRDTTYEQYF. The CDR3 DNA reads as TGCGCCGGCCGGGACACAACCTACGAGCAGTACTTC. This chain links TRBV5-1 with TRBJ2-7; a weak D match, TRBD1 (6 bases). This CDR3 has 12 residues. Germline-derived CDR1 and CDR2 are SGHRS and YFSETQ. Trimming removed 10 bases at V and 2 bases at J, with 13 bases between. Full variable domain (rest looked up from reference TRBV5-1 and TRBJ2-7): KAGVTQTPRYLIKTRGQQVTLSCSPISGHRSVSWYQQTPGQGLQFLFEYFSETQRNKGNFPGRFSGRQFSNSRSEMNVSTLELGDSALYLCAGRDTTYEQYFGPGTRLTVT.

This clonotype has a count of ten or more. V is TRBV11-2 and J is TRBJ2-7, with D perhaps TRBD1 or TRBD2 (5 bases each). Germline values: CDR1 SGHAT, CDR2 FQNNGV. The CDR3 spans 15 residues. Trimming left V 1 base short and J 3 bases short, with 13 bases between. As DNA, the CDR3 is TGTGCCAGCAGCTTAGGGGACGGTTACCTCTACGAGCAGTACTTC. It yields the protein CASSLGDGYLYEQYF.

This clonotype has ten or more counts. The chain carries TRBV20-1 and TRBJ2-2, with 8 bases matching TRBD1. This CDR3 contains 15 residues. In germline, CDR1 is DFQATT, CDR2 SNEGSKA (reference sequence). With V trimmed by 1 base and J by 3 bases, 4 bases remained unmatched. CDR3 region: CSARGQGTDTGELFF. For the CDR3, the DNA is TGCAGTGCTAGAGGACAGGGGACCGACACCGGGGAGCTGTTTTTT.

In its sample, this clonotype was seen many times. The CDR3 nucleotides read TGCAGTGCTAGAAAACAGGACTACTCTGGAAACACCATATATTTT. Translation gives CSARKQDYSGNTIYF. This chain uses TRBV20-1 with TRBJ1-3, with D maybe TRBD1 (5 bases). This CDR3 is 15 amino acids long. The V gene lost 2 bases and the J gene lost 0 bases, with 11 bases spanning the gap. CDR1 and CDR2 from the germline V gene are DFQATT and SNEGSKA (reference sequence).

This clonotype was observed many times. The chain links TRBV12-3 or TRBV12-4 to TRBJ2-1, with TRBD2 as a possible D gene (6 bases). CDR3 size: 12 residues. With 5 bases removed from V and 6 bases from J, the gap between germline ends came to 8 bases. CDR3 sequence: CASSRLGNEQFF. The CDR3 DNA reads as TGTGCCAGCAGTAGACTAGGCAATGAGCAGTTCTTC.

This clonotype was counted at least ten times. J is TRBJ2-6 and V is TRBV6-5; D is undetermined. The V gene's germline CDR1 is MNHEY and CDR2 SVGAGI. Deletions cut 2 bases from V and 4 bases from J, with 9 bases between. The CDR3 loop spans 15 amino acids. CDR3 protein: CASSYGYLGANVLTF. The CDR3 region has the DNA TGTGCCAGCAGTTACGGGTATCTCGGGGCCAACGTCCTGACTTTC.

The chain has TRBV10-3 and TRBJ2-2; 11 nucleotides match TRBD2. The CDR3 covers 16 residues. Looked up from germline, CDR1 is ENHRY and CDR2 is SYGVKD. The V gene end was trimmed by 0 bases and the J gene end by 5 bases; junction bases not matched to a gene: 2. The CDR3 DNA sequence: TGTGCCATCAGTGAGTCGACTAGCGGGACGACCGGGGAGCTGTTTTTT. It translates to CAISESTSGTTGELFF.

This clonotype was recorded at least ten times. The chain combines TRBV20-1 with TRBJ2-5; D unresolved. Between the trimmed V and J ends, which lost 3 bases and 5 bases, there was a span of 7 bases. CDR3 length: 11 amino acids. In germline, CDR1 is DFQATT, CDR2 SNEGSKA (reference sequence). This CDR3 is CSASGLETQYF. The CDR3 nucleotides read TGCAGTGCTAGTGGTTTGGAGACCCAGTACTTC.

This clonotype was counted only a few times. The V gene is TRBV2, the J gene TRBJ2-7, with D perhaps TRBD2 (7 bases). Trimming removed 10 bases at V and 5 bases at J, with 15 bases between. Germline CDR1 reads SNHLY; CDR2 reads FYNNEI. The CDR3 contains 12 residues. CDR3 nucleotide sequence: TGTGCCAACAAGGACAGCGGGGACGAGCAGTACTTC. Translation: CANKDSGDEQYF. The variable domain in full, completed from reference TRBV2 and TRBJ2-7, reads EPEVTQTPSHQVTQMGQEVILRCVPISNHLYFYWYRQILGQKVEFLVSFYNNEISEKSEIFDDQFSVERPDGSNFTLKIRSTKLEDSAMYFCANKDSGDEQYFGPGTRLTVT.

A few counts support this clonotype. The rearrangement links TRBV20-1 to TRBJ2-5; TRBD1 matches 12 bases. Germline loops: CDR1 DFQATT, CDR2 SNEGSKA (reference sequence). The CDR3 has 15 residues. The J segment lost 5 bases and the V segment lost 0 bases, leaving 4 bases of the junction unmatched. DNA for the CDR3: TGCAGTGCTAGAGATCCGGGACAGGGGGCTGAGACCCAGTACTTC. Its protein product is CSARDPGQGAETQYF.

This clonotype was recorded many times. The chain has TRBV20-1 and TRBJ2-5; perhaps TRBD2 as D (6 bases). This CDR3 spans 15 amino acids. V gave up 0 bases and J gave up 2 bases, with 13 bases separating them. Germline lookup yields CDR1 DFQATT and CDR2 SNEGSKA (reference sequence). This CDR3 is CSARDSSGIQETQYF. The CDR3 DNA sequence: TGCAGTGCTAGAGATAGTAGCGGAATTCAAGAGACCCAGTACTTC.

The rearrangement links TRBV28 to TRBJ1-2, with unresolved D. Trimming removed 6 bases from V and 7 bases from J, with 18 bases in between. Germline V gives CDR1 MDHEN, CDR2 SYDVKM. The CDR3 extends over 14 amino acids. As DNA, the CDR3 is TGTGCCAGCAGCGTAGGAGGGAGTCGGAGTGGCTACACCTTC. Translating gives CASSVGGSRSGYTF.